Below are 5 T cell receptor beta chains sequenced from a single sample in a study of blood T cells in healthy people across ages. Alongside a J-beta primer mix, a sample-barcoded 5' primer served in a second PCR lasting roughly 6 to 11 cycles. TCRdb itself ran the 5' RACE reads through MiXCR, one entry per CDR3 protein. The table has 790,000 or so distinct CDR3 sequences, 35% to 50% seen once. Sequenced material: blood. These receptors were collected from an elderly man in good health.

The genes are TRBV11-2 and TRBJ2-1; TRBD1 might be the D (6 bases). Trimming took off 5 bases at V and 5 bases at J, with 10 bases between the two ends. The CDR3 runs 13 residues. Germline lookup yields CDR1 SGHAT and CDR2 FQNNGV. The CDR3 DNA is TGTGCCAGCAGCCTCCAGGGGAACAATGAGCAGTTCTTC. Translation: CASSLQGNNEQFF.

This sequence joins TRBV12-3 or TRBV12-4 and TRBJ2-3, with 11 bases fitting TRBD2. The CDR3 is 18 amino acids. V lost 5 bases and J lost 0; bases outside the gene matches: 10. In DNA form, the CDR3 reads TGTGCCAGCAGTCCCGGGACTAGCGGCTTCCCTAGCACAGATACGCAGTATTTT. This codes for CASSPGTSGFPSTDTQYF.

The CDR3 sequence is CASSSRMGSQPQHF. The DNA of the CDR3 is TGTGCCAGCAGTTCGCGAATGGGCAGTCAGCCCCAGCATTTT. The V gene is TRBV27, the J gene TRBJ1-5; unclear D gene. The germline CDR1 and CDR2 sequences are MNHEY and SMNVEV (reference sequence). V lost 4 bases and J lost 6, with 13 bases in between. The CDR3 is 14 residues long.

This clonotype appeared a few times. The chain is built from TRBV5-1 and TRBJ2-7; 7 nucleotides match TRBD2. The germline CDR1 and CDR2 sequences are SGHRS and YFSETQ. Trimming at V came to 4 bases and at J to 4 bases, leaving 8 bases not matched to a gene. This CDR3 is built from 14 residues. The CDR3 nucleotides are TGCGCCAGCAGCCAGCCGGGCGGGAGTTACGAGCAGTACTTC. Its protein product is CASSQPGGSYEQYF. Full variable domain (remainder filled in from reference TRBV5-1 and TRBJ2-7): KAGVTQTPRYLIKTRGQQVTLSCSPISGHRSVSWYQQTPGQGLQFLFEYFSETQRNKGNFPGRFSGRQFSNSRSEMNVSTLELGDSALYLCASSQPGGSYEQYFGPGTRLTVT.

CDR3 amino acids: CASSQDGAGPYNEQFF. Here the CDR3 DNA reads TGTGCCAGCAGCCAAGATGGGGCAGGTCCTTACAATGAGCAGTTCTTC. The V gene is TRBV4-2, the J gene TRBJ2-1; perhaps TRBD1 as D (5 bases). V was shortened by 0 bases and J by 4 bases, with 13 bases between the two germline ends. The CDR3 consists of 16 residues. Germline V lookup: CDR1 LGHNA, CDR2 YNFKEQ.